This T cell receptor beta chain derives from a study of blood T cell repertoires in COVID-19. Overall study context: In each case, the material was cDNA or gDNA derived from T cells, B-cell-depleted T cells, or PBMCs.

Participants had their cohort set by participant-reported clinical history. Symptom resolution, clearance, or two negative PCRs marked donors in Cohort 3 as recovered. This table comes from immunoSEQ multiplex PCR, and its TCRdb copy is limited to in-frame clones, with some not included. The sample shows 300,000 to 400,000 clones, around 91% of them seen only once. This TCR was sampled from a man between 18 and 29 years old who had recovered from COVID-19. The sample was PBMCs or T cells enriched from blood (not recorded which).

CDR3 loop: CASSQVRTSGVKSGELFF. The DNA of the CDR3 is TGTGCCAGCAGCCAAGTAAGGACTAGCGGGGTTAAGTCCGGGGAGCTGTTTTTT. The chain employs TRBV3-1 (or the pseudogene TRBV3-2) and TRBJ2-2; TRBD2 matches at 12 bases. Germline CDR1 reads LGHDT; CDR2 reads YNNKEL (reference sequence). The CDR3 covers 18 residues. The V gene end was trimmed by 1 base and the J gene end by 6 bases; junction bases not matched to a gene: 9.